This is a list of T cell receptor beta chains from one sample in a study of regulatory T cells in long-lasting Graves disease. TCRdb ran MiXCR on the multiplex PCR reads and lists one entry per CDR3 protein. The sample gives approximately 690,000 distinct CDR3 sequences, approximately 31% of which show up once; roughly 41% is in the top ten. Sequencing used peripheral blood mononuclear cells (PBMCs), obtained when the disease was refractory, from a patient treated with antithyroid drugs. These receptors all come from a female donor with Graves disease. The CDR3 runs from the conserved cysteine through the conserved F or W. A D gene is named only where the DNA matches it firmly. Some rows mark clone size as missing; the rest say once, few, many or name a class of expanded clone.

clone_size	j_call	d_call	v_call	cdr3_aa	cdr3_nt
NA	TRBJ2-7	NA	TRBV20-1	CSAMDQAYEQYF	TGCAGTGCTATGGACCAAGCCTACGAGCAGTACTTC
NA	TRBJ1-3	TRBD1	TRBV28	CASTFIPGQGAYGNTIYF	TGTGCCAGCACCTTTATACCGGGGCAGGGGGCTTATGGAAACACCATATATTTT
NA	TRBJ1-2	NA	TRBV5-4	CASGEDRQFTYGYTF	TGTGCCAGCGGAGAGGACAGACAATTCACCTATGGCTACACCTTC
NA	TRBJ1-3	NA	TRBV7-9	CASSLDLSGAGNTIYF	TGTGCCAGCAGCTTAGATTTGTCAGGGGCTGGAAACACCATATATTTT
many	TRBJ1-2	TRBD1	TRBV6-1	CASKDRDRGNYGYTF	TGTGCCAGCAAAGACCGGGACAGGGGAAACTATGGCTACACCTTC
few	TRBJ1-1	NA	TRBV5-1	CANSLAGSNTEAFF	TGCGCCAACAGCTTGGCCGGATCGAACACTGAAGCTTTCTTT
many	TRBJ1-2	NA	TRBV3-1	CASSHWTFSNYGYTF	TGTGCCAGCAGCCACTGGACCTTCTCTAACTATGGCTACACCTTC
few	TRBJ1-5	NA	TRBV6-1	CASSEGITINQPQHF	TGTGCCAGCAGTGAAGGGATCACGATCAATCAGCCCCAGCATTTT
few	TRBJ1-1	NA	TRBV6-1	CASTSGAVTEAFF	TGTGCCAGCACCTCAGGGGCGGTCACTGAAGCTTTCTTT
NA	TRBJ1-1	NA	TRBV5-1	CASSRNEGTEAFF	TGCGCCAGCAGCCGTAATGAAGGGACTGAAGCTTTCTTT
many	TRBJ2-5	NA	TRBV28	CASYRVQETQYF	TGTGCCAGTTACAGGGTGCAAGAGACCCAGTACTTC
few	TRBJ1-2	TRBD1	TRBV28	CASRQGAPNYGYTF	TGTGCCAGCCGACAGGGGGCCCCGAACTATGGCTACACCTTC
NA	TRBJ2-7	TRBD2	TRBV11-2	CASSAGLAVRSSYEQYF	TGTGCCAGCAGTGCGGGACTAGCGGTTAGGAGCTCCTACGAGCAGTACTTC
NA	TRBJ2-7	NA	TRBV7-9	CASSVTPAREQYF	TGTGCCAGCAGCGTGACTCCTGCCAGGGAGCAGTACTTC
NA	TRBJ2-2	NA	TRBV6-2/TRBV6-3	CASSTEPTTGELFF	TGTGCCAGCAGTACCGAGCCGACCACCGGGGAGCTGTTTTTT
once	TRBJ2-1	TRBD2	TRBV6-1	CASSEREREGLLYNEQFF	TGTGCCAGCAGTGAAAGGGAAAGGGAGGGCCTCCTCTACAATGAGCAGTTCTTC
NA	TRBJ1-1	TRBD1	TRBV6-2/TRBV6-3	CASSYHGTGDTEAFF	TGTGCCAGCAGTTACCACGGGACAGGGGACACTGAAGCTTTCTTT
few	TRBJ2-7	NA	TRBV30	CAWSEQSSYEQYF	TGTGCCTGGAGTGAACAGAGCTCCTACGAGCAGTACTTC
NA	TRBJ2-7	TRBD1	TRBV28	CASSPDRGYSYEQYF	TGTGCCAGCAGTCCCGACAGGGGGTACTCCTACGAGCAGTACTTC
NA	TRBJ2-5	NA	TRBV25-1	CASSGREYQETQYF	TGTGCCAGCAGTGGTCGAGAGTACCAAGAGACCCAGTACTTC
few	TRBJ1-1	NA	TRBV12-5	CASGLDGGNTEAFF	TGTGCTAGTGGTTTGGACGGGGGGAACACTGAAGCTTTCTTT
few	TRBJ2-5	NA	TRBV27	CAGPGPTHRETQYF	TGTGCCGGCCCGGGACCGACCCATAGGGAGACCCAGTACTTC
few	TRBJ1-1	NA	TRBV5-8	CASSGEVGRIQAFF	TGTGCCAGCAGCGGGGAGGTAGGGCGGATTCAAGCTTTCTTT
many	TRBJ1-6	NA	TRBV2	CASSLTGTHETNSPLHF	TGTGCCAGCAGTTTGACAGGAACTCACGAAACTAATTCACCCCTCCACTTT
many	TRBJ1-5	TRBD1	TRBV28	CASSFGTEGQPQHF	TGTGCCAGCAGTTTTGGGACAGAGGGGCAGCCCCAGCATTTT
many	TRBJ1-2	NA	TRBV12-3/TRBV12-4	CASSTHEGIGGYTF	TGTGCCAGCAGTACCCACGAGGGGATCGGTGGCTACACCTTC
once	TRBJ2-2	TRBD2	TRBV9	CASSVSGGPTGELFF	TGTGCCAGCAGCGTTTCGGGAGGGCCCACCGGGGAGCTGTTTTTT
few	TRBJ2-5	NA	TRBV6-1	CASTPRSQAVGETQYF	TGTGCCAGCACCCCGAGGAGTCAAGCGGTCGGGGAGACCCAGTACTTC
many	TRBJ1-2	NA	TRBV7-9	CASSLAVGRTFYGYTF	TGTGCCAGCAGCTTAGCGGTGGGCAGGACATTCTATGGCTACACCTTC
few	TRBJ1-5	NA	TRBV29-1	CSVGAFRQPQHF	TGCAGCGTTGGTGCGTTTCGGCAGCCCCAGCATTTT
many	TRBJ1-5	NA	TRBV12-3/TRBV12-4	CASSLATQGYSNQPQHF	TGTGCCAGCAGTTTGGCCACACAGGGTTATAGCAATCAGCCCCAGCATTTT
NA	TRBJ2-2	NA	TRBV28	CASSAERGELFF	TGTGCCAGCAGTGCCGAACGCGGGGAGCTGTTTTTT
NA	TRBJ2-5	NA	TRBV20-1	CSAGPPDGFQETQYF	TGCAGTGCCGGCCCCCCGGACGGCTTCCAAGAGACCCAGTACTTC
NA	TRBJ1-1	NA	TRBV25-1	CASRRDGASAEAFF	TGTGCCAGCCGGAGGGATGGGGCATCGGCTGAAGCTTTCTTT